Below, 2 T cell receptor beta chains from the same sample are listed, as sequenced in a study of T cell responses to AZD1222 COVID-19 vaccine. The data were produced by immunoSEQ multiplex PCR, yet TCRdb's version contains in-frame clones alone and is incomplete. This table has some 130,000 clones, 65% to 90% appearing once. The starting material was peripheral blood, obtained 28 days after the second dose of the MenACWY control vaccine. The receptors come from an adult who received the MenACWY meningococcal vaccine as a control.

This clone was found a few times. The chain links TRBV9 to TRBJ1-2; D gene unclear. V shed 0 bases and J shed 7 bases, with 13 bases lying between them. Germline V gene sequence: CDR1 SGDLS, CDR2 YYNGEE. There are 14 residues in the CDR3. CDR3 loop: CASSVAVGAGGYTF. The CDR3 DNA is TGTGCCAGCAGCGTAGCTGTGGGCGCGGGTGGCTACACCTTC.

The CDR3 is CASRPPWTGNTEAFF. The CDR3 DNA reads TGCGCCAGCAGACCACCCTGGACAGGGAACACTGAAGCTTTCTTT. The chain carries TRBV5-1 and TRBJ1-1, with TRBD1 matching 7 bases. Germline CDR1 is SGHRS and CDR2 is YFSETQ. V trimming: 5 bases; J trimming: 1 base; junction bases outside the gene matches: 8. CDR3 size: 15 residues.